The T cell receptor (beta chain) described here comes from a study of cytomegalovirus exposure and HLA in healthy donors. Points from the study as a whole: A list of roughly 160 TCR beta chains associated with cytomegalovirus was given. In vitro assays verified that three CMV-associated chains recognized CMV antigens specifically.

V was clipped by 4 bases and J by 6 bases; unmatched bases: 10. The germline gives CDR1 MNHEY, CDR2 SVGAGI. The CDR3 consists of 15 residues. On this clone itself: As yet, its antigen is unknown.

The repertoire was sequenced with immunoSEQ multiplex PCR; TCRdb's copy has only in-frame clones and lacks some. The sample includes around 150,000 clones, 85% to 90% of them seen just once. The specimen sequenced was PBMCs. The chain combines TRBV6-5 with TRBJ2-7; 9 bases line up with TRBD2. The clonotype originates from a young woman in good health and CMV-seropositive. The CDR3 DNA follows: TGTGCCAGCAGTTCGGACCCGGGACTAGCCGTCGAGCAGTACTTC. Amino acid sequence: CASSSDPGLAVEQYF.